These T cell receptor beta chains were read from a single sample in a study of OX40 agonist ivuxolimab in advanced cancers. Sequencing used immunoSEQ multiplex PCR; TCRdb keeps in-frame clones, though not all of them. The sample consists of tens of thousands of clones, more than 75% of them appearing once. Sample: CD4+ or CD8+ T cells sorted from blood, taken in a trial of the OX40 agonist ivuxolimab. These receptors were collected from an adult with an advanced solid tumor such as melanoma, head and neck, liver or kidney cancer. Both conserved end residues are part of each CDR3. The order of the fields is clone size, D gene, V gene, J gene, CDR3 protein, CDR3 DNA. D genes are given only for firm matches. Clone size, where shown, is once, few, many, or a class for clones that have expanded.

>.|.|TRBV27|TRBJ2-6
CASRVSLGGSGANVLTF
TGTGCCAGCAGGGTTTCCCTTGGGGGTTCTGGGGCCAACGTCCTGACTTTC
>.|TRBD1|TRBV5-1|TRBJ2-3
CASSWGQGGTDTQYF
TGCGCCAGCAGCTGGGGACAGGGCGGCACAGATACGCAGTATTTT
>.|.|TRBV2|TRBJ1-1
CASSQYTEAFF
TGTGCCAGCTCTCAATACACTGAAGCTTTCTTT
>.|.|TRBV7-2|TRBJ1-1
CASSLGSGNTEAFF
TGTGCCAGCAGCTTAGGAAGCGGGAACACTGAAGCTTTCTTT
>.|.|TRBV5-6|TRBJ2-1
CASSSGTGARGLAYNEQFF
TGTGCCAGCAGCTCCGGGACAGGGGCTCGAGGACTAGCGTACAATGAGCAGTTCTTC
>.|.|TRBV5-4|TRBJ2-3
CASSLVRDTQYF
TGTGCCAGCAGCTTGGTTAGGGATACGCAGTATTTT
>.|.|TRBV18|TRBJ2-3
CASVKDRQVGTDTQYF
TGTGCCAGCGTCAAGGACAGACAGGTTGGGACAGATACGCAGTATTTT
>.|TRBD2|TRBV5-4|TRBJ2-5
CASTNGLGGGGKETQYF
TGTGCCAGCACCAACGGGCTGGGTGGCGGGGGAAAAGAGACCCAGTACTTC
>.|.|TRBV29-1|TRBJ1-2
CSVEGVGEVWGYTF
TGCAGCGTTGAGGGCGTGGGGGAGGTTTGGGGCTACACCTTC
>.|.|TRBV7-2|TRBJ2-7
CASSLASRSYEQYF
TGTGCCAGCAGCTTGGCTAGCCGGTCCTACGAGCAGTACTTC
>.|TRBD1|TRBV7-2|TRBJ1-2
CASSGRTGGLDGYTF
TGTGCCAGCAGCGGGCGGACAGGGGGTTTGGATGGCTACACCTTC
>.|.|TRBV6-5|TRBJ2-4
CASMGGAKNIQYF
TGTGCCAGCATGGGGGGAGCCAAAAACATTCAGTACTTC
>.|TRBD2|TRBV30|TRBJ2-7
CAWSGTSGDAWYEQYF
TGTGCCTGGAGTGGGACTAGCGGGGATGCATGGTACGAGCAGTACTTC
>.|TRBD1|TRBV9|TRBJ1-5
CASSVDPGGIQPQHF
TGTGCCAGCAGCGTAGACCCAGGGGGGATTCAGCCCCAGCATTTT
>.|TRBD1|TRBV11-2|TRBJ2-7
CASSFTGGLYEQYF
TGTGCCAGCAGCTTTACAGGGGGCCTCTACGAGCAGTACTTC
>.|.|TRBV6-5|TRBJ2-5
CASSYSLKVGTQYF
TGTGCCAGCAGTTACTCACTGAAAGTAGGGACCCAGTACTTC
>.|TRBD1|TRBV7-8|TRBJ1-1
CASSLVGQGGTEAFF
TGTGCCAGCAGCTTAGTCGGACAGGGCGGCACTGAAGCTTTCTTT
>.|.|TRBV7-2|TRBJ2-3
CASLVKGGVSTDTQYF
TGTGCCAGCCTCGTAAAGGGGGGTGTTAGCACAGATACGCAGTATTTT
>.|.|TRBV7-2|TRBJ1-1
CASSLFRGGTEAFF
TGTGCCAGCAGCTTATTTCGCGGGGGGACTGAAGCTTTCTTT
>.|.|TRBV5-1|TRBJ2-1
CASSLAAAEYNEQFF
TGCGCCAGCAGCTTGGCAGCAGCAGAATACAATGAGCAGTTCTTC
>.|TRBD2|TRBV9|TRBJ2-4
CASSDEGGIQYF
TGTGCCAGCAGCGACGAGGGAGGGATTCAGTACTTC
>.|TRBD1|TRBV30|TRBJ2-7
CAWSAGQGPYEQYF
TGTGCCTGGAGTGCCGGACAGGGCCCCTACGAGCAGTACTTC
>once|TRBD2|TRBV4-3|TRBJ2-7
CASSPSLAGGYEQYF
TGCGCCAGCAGCCCTTCACTAGCGGGGGGGTACGAGCAGTACTTC
>.|TRBD2|TRBV7-2|TRBJ2-2
CASSLVGSGSLNTGELFF
TGTGCCAGCAGCTTAGTGGGTAGCGGGAGCCTGAACACCGGGGAGCTGTTTTTT
>.|.|TRBV5-1|TRBJ2-4
CASSLAVGENIQYF
TGCGCCAGCAGCTTGGCGGTTGGGGAAAACATTCAGTACTTC
>.|.|TRBV20-1|TRBJ1-2
CSASHGYGYTF
TGCAGTGCTAGCCACGGCTATGGCTACACCTTC
>.|.|TRBV7-5|TRBJ2-5
CVRSPRQAIAHQETQYF
TGTGTCAGAAGCCCCAGACAGGCCATCGCCCATCAAGAGACCCAGTACTTC
>.|.|TRBV9|TRBJ2-7
CAITLIGWGTYEQYF
TGTGCCATAACTCTGATCGGTTGGGGAACCTACGAGCAGTACTTC
>.|.|TRBV5-4|TRBJ2-1
CASSPGYGGRDNEQFF
TGTGCCAGCAGCCCGGGGTACGGGGGTCGCGACAATGAGCAGTTCTTC
>.|TRBD2|TRBV7-2|TRBJ2-3
CASSPGGGNGNTQYF
TGTGCCAGCAGCCCGGGAGGCGGGAATGGAAATACGCAGTATTTT
>.|TRBD2|TRBV18|TRBJ2-5
CASSPPSGRTETQYF
TGTGCCAGCTCACCTCCTAGCGGGAGGACGGAGACCCAGTACTTC
>.|.|TRBV7-2|TRBJ2-7
CASSPVPLTSYEQYF
TGTGCCAGCAGCCCCGTTCCTCTTACTTCCTACGAGCAGTACTTC
>.|TRBD1|TRBV11-2|TRBJ1-4
CASSSGQGAEKLFF
TGTGCCAGCAGCTCGGGACAGGGAGCTGAAAAACTGTTTTTT
>.|.|TRBV11-2|TRBJ2-3
CASSLDWDSTDTQYF
TGTGCCAGCAGCTTAGACTGGGACAGCACAGATACGCAGTATTTT
>.|.|TRBV19|TRBJ2-7
CASRGPLYEQYF
TGTGCCAGTAGGGGGCCATTGTACGAGCAGTACTTC
>.|TRBD1|TRBV9|TRBJ1-5
CASSVGDRVNQPQHF
TGTGCCAGCAGCGTAGGGGACAGGGTCAATCAGCCCCAGCATTTT
>.|.|TRBV7-2|TRBJ1-5
CASSLMGGNQPQHF
TGTGCCAGCAGCTTAATGGGGGGAAATCAGCCCCAGCATTTT
>.|TRBD2|TRBV9|TRBJ2-3
CASSVLAGGPDTQYF
TGTGCCAGCAGCGTATTAGCGGGGGGGCCAGATACGCAGTATTTT
>.|TRBD1|TRBV6-1|TRBJ1-2
CASRPRDREGYTF
TGTGCCAGCAGGCCCCGGGACAGGGAAGGCTACACCTTC
>once|TRBD1|TRBV19|TRBJ2-7
CASSMGTGAPTYEQYF
TGTGCCAGTAGTATGGGGACAGGCGCCCCAACCTACGAGCAGTACTTC
>.|.|TRBV2|TRBJ2-1
CASGDGRGLEQFF
TGTGCCAGCGGGGACGGACGTGGTCTTGAGCAGTTCTTC
>once|.|TRBV6-5|TRBJ1-4
CASSRDNWNEKLFF
TGTGCCAGCAGTCGGGACAATTGGAATGAAAAACTGTTTTTT
>once|.|TRBV7-9|TRBJ1-1
CASSLGRARAEAFF
TGTGCCAGCAGCTTAGGGAGGGCGAGGGCTGAAGCTTTCTTT
>.|.|TRBV5-1|TRBJ1-2
CASSDPQGLGYTF
TGCGCCAGCAGCGATCCTCAGGGTCTGGGCTACACCTTC
>.|TRBD1|TRBV18|TRBJ2-7
CASSPGWTGRFEQYF
TGTGCCAGCTCACCAGGATGGACAGGACGCTTCGAGCAGTACTTC
>.|TRBD1|TRBV5-1|TRBJ2-7
CASSMGQTYEQYF
TGCGCCAGCAGCATGGGACAGACCTACGAGCAGTACTTC
>.|TRBD1|TRBV19|TRBJ1-5
CASSRGDRDRGQPQHF
TGTGCCAGTAGTAGGGGAGACCGGGACAGAGGACAGCCCCAGCATTTT
>.|.|TRBV28|TRBJ1-6
CASTRDNSPLHF
TGTGCCAGCACCAGGGACAATTCACCCCTCCACTTT
>.|.|TRBV27|TRBJ2-5
CASSYWATQETQYF
TGTGCCAGCAGTTACTGGGCTACCCAAGAGACCCAGTACTTC
>.|TRBD1|TRBV7-2|TRBJ2-1
CASSLMGQGSFWGEQFF
TGTGCCAGCAGCTTAATGGGACAGGGCTCCTTTTGGGGTGAGCAGTTCTTC